This entry lists 8 T cell receptor beta chains sequenced from one sample in a study of cytomegalovirus exposure and HLA in healthy donors. TCRdb's table, derived via immunoSEQ multiplex PCR, lists solely in-frame clones and lacks some. The profile shows about 160,000 clones, 86% of them singletons. Sequencing was performed on PBMCs. The receptor set was obtained from a woman in her twenties or thirties in good health and CMV-seronegative.

This clone occurred once. CDR3: CASRLQGATYEQYF. For the CDR3, the DNA is TGTGCCAGCAGGTTACAGGGGGCGACCTACGAGCAGTACTTC. This chain connects TRBV5-6 to TRBJ2-7, with 9 bases that match TRBD1. The CDR3 length is 14 residues. Germline V CDR1 and CDR2: SGHDT, YYEEEE. V shed 5 bases, J shed 2 bases, and the junction held 5 bases outside the gene matches.

The chain employs TRBV5-1 and TRBJ1-1; maybe TRBD1 (5 bases). The V end lost 1 base, the J end lost 4 bases, and 14 bases lay between the germline ends. Germline V gives CDR1 SGHRS, CDR2 YFSETQ. This CDR3 contains 15 residues. The DNA of the CDR3 is TGCGCCAGCAGCTTGTGGGGCAGGGAAGGCACTGAAGCTTTCTTT. The encoded protein is CASSLWGREGTEAFF.

The chain employs TRBV27 and TRBJ2-7; no clear D. Per germline, CDR1 MNHEY and CDR2 SMNVEV (reference sequence). With 0 bases removed from V and 3 bases from J, the gap between germline ends came to 9 bases. This CDR3 is 14 amino acids long. The CDR3 sequence is CASSLSRNIYEQYF. The CDR3 nucleotides are TGTGCCAGCAGTTTATCCAGGAATATCTACGAGCAGTACTTC.

The sample holds one count of this clone. V usage is TRBV7-6 and J usage is TRBJ2-3, with D perhaps TRBD2 (5 bases). The ends were cut back, 2 bases at V and 6 bases at J, with 15 bases in the middle. CDR3 size: 15 residues. Germline-derived CDR1 and CDR2 are SGHVS and FNYEAQ. CDR3 amino acids: CASSLTSGVGDTQYF. Written as DNA, the CDR3 is TGTGCCAGCAGCTTAACTTCCGGGGTGGGTGATACGCAGTATTTT.

This chain joins TRBV19 and TRBJ2-1; D is undetermined. The V and J ends lost 3 bases and 8 bases respectively, with 14 bases between them. The V gene's germline CDR1 is LNHDA and CDR2 SQIVND (reference sequence). The CDR3 length is 14 residues. DNA for the CDR3: TGTGCCAGTAGTATGTTTGGTTCGGCCGATGAGCAGTTCTTC. It codes for CASSMFGSADEQFF.

The chain links TRBV15 to TRBJ2-7, with 8 bases that match TRBD1. Germline V gene lookup returns CDR1 LNHNV and CDR2 YYDKDF (reference sequence). The CDR3 runs to 13 residues. V dropped 2 bases and J dropped 5; count of bases not matched to a gene: 2. In DNA form, the CDR3 reads TGTGCCACCAGCAGAAGACAGGGGAACGAGCAGTACTTC. This sequence encodes CATSRRQGNEQYF.

CDR3 in amino acids: CASSERSGGETQYF. Here the CDR3 DNA reads TGTGCCAGCAGTGAACGCAGCGGGGGGGAGACCCAGTACTTC. This rearrangement joins TRBV2 to TRBJ2-5, with 9 bases that match TRBD2. The CDR3 is 14 residues long. CDR1 and CDR2 from the germline V gene are SNHLY and FYNNEI. V lost 2 bases and J lost 5; bases outside the gene matches: 3.

This sequence joins TRBV5-8 and TRBJ1-6; possibly TRBD1 for D (5 bases). Germline CDR1 is SGHTS and CDR2 is YDEGEE. The CDR3 loop spans 15 amino acids. Trimming shortened V by 1 base and J by 10 bases, and 15 bases separated the two germline ends. The CDR3 nucleotides read TGTGCCAGCAGCTTGACTGCAGGGCGTCTATCACCCCTCCACTTT. Translated, it gives CASSLTAGRLSPLHF.